Included here is one T cell receptor beta chain sequence, with context. What it recognizes is unknown. The source of the sample is a study of post-analysis software for immune sequencing data. TCR beta cDNA libraries had unique molecular identifiers. TCRdb reprocessed the PCR reads via MiXCR and lists one record per CDR3 protein. Of roughly 700,000 distinct CDR3 sequences listed, 30% are singletons. The germline gives CDR1 LGHNA, CDR2 YSLEER. V lost 0 bases and J lost 5, with 8 bases in between. The CDR3 sequence is 13 residues long. Study observations and caveats: Normalized Chao1 diversity was significantly reduced in patients versus controls. Roughly five TRBV segments appeared more often in patients than in controls, and TRBV5-6, TRBV5-1 and TRBV20-1 were among these.

Sample: blood. The clonotype was recovered from a girl aged 10-17 years with multiple sclerosis. The J gene is TRBJ2-7, the V gene TRBV4-3, with unresolved D. Here the CDR3 reads CASSQELAHEQYF. The CDR3 DNA sequence: TGCGCCAGCAGCCAAGAACTGGCACACGAGCAGTACTTC.